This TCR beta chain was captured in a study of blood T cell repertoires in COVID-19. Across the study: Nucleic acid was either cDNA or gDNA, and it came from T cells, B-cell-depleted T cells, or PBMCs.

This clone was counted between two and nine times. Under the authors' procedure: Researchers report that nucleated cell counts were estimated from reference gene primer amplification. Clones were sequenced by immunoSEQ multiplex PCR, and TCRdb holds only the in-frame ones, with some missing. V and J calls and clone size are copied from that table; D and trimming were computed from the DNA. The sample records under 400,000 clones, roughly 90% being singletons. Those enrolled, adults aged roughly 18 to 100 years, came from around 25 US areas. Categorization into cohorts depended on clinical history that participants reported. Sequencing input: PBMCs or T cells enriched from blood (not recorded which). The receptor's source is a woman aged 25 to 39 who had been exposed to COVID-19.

The CDR3 reads CASSFPGLAEYEQYF. The CDR3 nucleotides read TGTGCCAGCAGTTTCCCGGGACTAGCGGAGTACGAGCAGTACTTC. This rearrangement joins TRBV6-5 to TRBJ2-7; the match to TRBD2 covers 11 bases. The germline V gene encodes CDR1 MNHEY and CDR2 SVGAGI. The CDR3 is 15 residues long. The V gene end was trimmed by 4 bases and the J gene end by 4 bases; junction bases not matched to a gene: 6.